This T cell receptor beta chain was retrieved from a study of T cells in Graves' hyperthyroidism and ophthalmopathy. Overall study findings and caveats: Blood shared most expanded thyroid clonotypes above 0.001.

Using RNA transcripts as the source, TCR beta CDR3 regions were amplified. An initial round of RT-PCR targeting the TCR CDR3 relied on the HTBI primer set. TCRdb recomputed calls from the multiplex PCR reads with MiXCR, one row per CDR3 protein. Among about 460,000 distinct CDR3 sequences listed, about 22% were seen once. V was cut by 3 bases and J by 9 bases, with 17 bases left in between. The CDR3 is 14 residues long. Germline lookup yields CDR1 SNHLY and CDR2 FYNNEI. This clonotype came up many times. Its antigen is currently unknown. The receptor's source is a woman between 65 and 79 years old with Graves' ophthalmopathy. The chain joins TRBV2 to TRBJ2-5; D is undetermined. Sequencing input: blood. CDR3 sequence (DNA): TGTGCCAGCAGTGATGCAGTGGCCCAAATGGCCCAGTACTTC. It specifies CASSDAVAQMAQYF. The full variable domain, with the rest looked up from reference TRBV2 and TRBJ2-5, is EPEVTQTPSHQVTQMGQEVILRCVPISNHLYFYWYRQILGQKVEFLVSFYNNEISEKSEIFDDQFSVERPDGSNFTLKIRSTKLEDSAMYFCASSDAVAQMAQYFGPGTRLLVL.